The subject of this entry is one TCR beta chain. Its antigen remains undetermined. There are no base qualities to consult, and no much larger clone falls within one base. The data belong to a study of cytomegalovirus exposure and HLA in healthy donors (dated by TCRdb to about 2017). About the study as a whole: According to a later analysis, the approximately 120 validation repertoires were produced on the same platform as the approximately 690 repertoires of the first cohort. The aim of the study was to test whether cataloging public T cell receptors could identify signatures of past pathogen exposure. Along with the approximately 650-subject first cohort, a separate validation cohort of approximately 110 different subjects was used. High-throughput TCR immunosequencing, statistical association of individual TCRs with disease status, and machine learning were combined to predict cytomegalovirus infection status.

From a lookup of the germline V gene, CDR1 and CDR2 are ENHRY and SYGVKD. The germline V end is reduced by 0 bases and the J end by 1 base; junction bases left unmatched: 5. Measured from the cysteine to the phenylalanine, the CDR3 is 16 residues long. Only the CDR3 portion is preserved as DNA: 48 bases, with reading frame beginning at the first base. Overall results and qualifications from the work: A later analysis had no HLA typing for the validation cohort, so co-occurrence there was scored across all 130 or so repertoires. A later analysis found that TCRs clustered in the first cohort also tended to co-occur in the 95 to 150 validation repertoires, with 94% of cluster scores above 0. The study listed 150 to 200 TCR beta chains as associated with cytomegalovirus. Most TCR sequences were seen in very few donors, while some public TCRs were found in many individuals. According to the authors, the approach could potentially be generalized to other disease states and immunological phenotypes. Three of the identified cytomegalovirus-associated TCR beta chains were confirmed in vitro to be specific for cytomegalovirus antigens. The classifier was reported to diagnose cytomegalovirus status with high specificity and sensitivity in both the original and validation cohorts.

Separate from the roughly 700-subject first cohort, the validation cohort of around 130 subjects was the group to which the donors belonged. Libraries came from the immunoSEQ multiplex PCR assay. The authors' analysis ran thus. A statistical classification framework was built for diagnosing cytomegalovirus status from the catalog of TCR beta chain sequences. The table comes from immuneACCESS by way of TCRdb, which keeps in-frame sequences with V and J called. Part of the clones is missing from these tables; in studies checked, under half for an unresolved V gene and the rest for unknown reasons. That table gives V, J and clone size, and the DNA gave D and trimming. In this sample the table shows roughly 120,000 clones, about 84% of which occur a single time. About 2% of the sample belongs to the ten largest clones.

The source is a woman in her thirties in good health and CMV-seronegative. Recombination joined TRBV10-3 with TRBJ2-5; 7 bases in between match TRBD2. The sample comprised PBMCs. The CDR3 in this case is CAISESTGGGQETQYF. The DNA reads TGTGCCATCAGTGAGTCGACTGGCGGGGGCCAAGAGACCCAGTACTTC.